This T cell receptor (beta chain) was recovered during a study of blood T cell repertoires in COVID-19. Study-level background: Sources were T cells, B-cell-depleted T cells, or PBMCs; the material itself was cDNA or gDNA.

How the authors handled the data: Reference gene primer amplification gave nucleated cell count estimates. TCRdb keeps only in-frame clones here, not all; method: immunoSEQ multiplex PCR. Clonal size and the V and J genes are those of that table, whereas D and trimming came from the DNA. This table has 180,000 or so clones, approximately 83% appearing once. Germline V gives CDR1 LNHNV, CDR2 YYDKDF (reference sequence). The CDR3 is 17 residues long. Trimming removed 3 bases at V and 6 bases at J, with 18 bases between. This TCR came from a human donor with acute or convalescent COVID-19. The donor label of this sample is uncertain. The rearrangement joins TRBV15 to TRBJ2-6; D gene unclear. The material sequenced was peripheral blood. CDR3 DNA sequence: TGTGCCACCAGCAGGGTAGGATCCCTGACTGAGGCCAACGTCCTGACTTTC. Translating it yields CATSRVGSLTEANVLTF.